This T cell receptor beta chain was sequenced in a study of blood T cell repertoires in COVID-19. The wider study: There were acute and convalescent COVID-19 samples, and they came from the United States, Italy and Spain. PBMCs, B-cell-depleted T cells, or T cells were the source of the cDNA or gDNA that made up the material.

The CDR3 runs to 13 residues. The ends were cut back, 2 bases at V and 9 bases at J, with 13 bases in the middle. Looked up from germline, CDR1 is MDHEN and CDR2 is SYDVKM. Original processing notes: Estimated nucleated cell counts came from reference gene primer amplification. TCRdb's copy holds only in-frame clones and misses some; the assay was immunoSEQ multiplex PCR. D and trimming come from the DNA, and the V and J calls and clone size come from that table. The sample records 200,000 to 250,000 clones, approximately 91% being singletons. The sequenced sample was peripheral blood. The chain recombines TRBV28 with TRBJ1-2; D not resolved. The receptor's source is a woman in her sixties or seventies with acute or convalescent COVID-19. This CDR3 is CASSLIPFPSYTF. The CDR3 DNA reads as TGTGCCAGCAGTTTAATTCCGTTCCCTAGCTACACCTTC.